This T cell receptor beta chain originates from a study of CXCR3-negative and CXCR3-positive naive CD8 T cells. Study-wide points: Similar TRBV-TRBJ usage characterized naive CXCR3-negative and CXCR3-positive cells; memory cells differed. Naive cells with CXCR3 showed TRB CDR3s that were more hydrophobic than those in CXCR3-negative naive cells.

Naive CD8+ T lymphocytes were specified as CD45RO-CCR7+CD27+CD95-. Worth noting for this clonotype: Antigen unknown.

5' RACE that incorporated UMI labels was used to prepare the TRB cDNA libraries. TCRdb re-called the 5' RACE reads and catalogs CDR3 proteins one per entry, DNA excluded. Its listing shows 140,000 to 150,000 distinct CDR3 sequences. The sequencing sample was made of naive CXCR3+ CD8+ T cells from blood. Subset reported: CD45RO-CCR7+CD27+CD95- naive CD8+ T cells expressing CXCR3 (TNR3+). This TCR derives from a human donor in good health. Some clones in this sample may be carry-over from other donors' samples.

The CDR3 protein is CASSSGTVQETQYF. The chain links TRBV7-9 to TRBJ2-5. CDR1 is SEHNR, CDR2 FQNEAQ, per germline (reference sequence). The CDR3 covers 14 residues.